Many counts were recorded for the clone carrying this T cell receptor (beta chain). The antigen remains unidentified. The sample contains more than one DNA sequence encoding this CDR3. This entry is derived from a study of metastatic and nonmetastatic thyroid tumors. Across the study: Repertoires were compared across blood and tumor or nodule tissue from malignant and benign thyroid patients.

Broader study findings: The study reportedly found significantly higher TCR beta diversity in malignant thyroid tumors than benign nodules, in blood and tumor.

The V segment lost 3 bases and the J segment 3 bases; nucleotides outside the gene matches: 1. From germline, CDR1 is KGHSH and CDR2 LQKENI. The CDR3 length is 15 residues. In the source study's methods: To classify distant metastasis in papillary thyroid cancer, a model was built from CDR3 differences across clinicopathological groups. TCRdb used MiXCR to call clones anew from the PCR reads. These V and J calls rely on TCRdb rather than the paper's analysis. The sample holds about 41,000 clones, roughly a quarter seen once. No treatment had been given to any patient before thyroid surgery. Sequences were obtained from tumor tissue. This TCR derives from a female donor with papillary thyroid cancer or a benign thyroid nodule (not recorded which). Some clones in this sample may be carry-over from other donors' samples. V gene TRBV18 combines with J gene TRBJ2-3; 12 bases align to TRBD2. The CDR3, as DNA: TGTGCCAGCTCACCGGGGACTAGCGGGACAGATACGCAGTATTTT. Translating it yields CASSPGTSGTDTQYF.